The 18 T cell receptor beta chains below come from one sample, sequenced in a study of read filtering for tumor transcriptome and immune sequencing. This library used around 400 ng RNA and molecular barcoded adaptors spanning alpha/delta and beta/gamma chains. TCRdb independently ran MiXCR on the reads; one entry per CDR3 protein. This table holds over 35,000 distinct CDR3 sequences, approximately 12% found once. Material: a population of CD138-negative cells sorted from bone marrow. The source is a donor aged 40 or older with multiple myeloma.

A word on this clonotype: This sequence may be a read error, since a much larger clone differs from it by one base. This chain joins TRBV12-3 or TRBV12-4 and TRBJ1-4; D is perhaps TRBD1 (6 bases). With 5 bases removed from V and 6 bases from J, the gap between germline ends came to 13 bases. This CDR3 comprises 14 residues. The CDR3 spells CASSGGGDYEKLFF. In DNA form, the CDR3 reads TGTGCCAGCAGTGGGGGCGGAGATTATGAAAAACTGTTTTTT.

This clonotype has ten or more counts. The rearrangement links TRBV20-1 to TRBJ2-2; 11 nucleotides match TRBD1. Looked up from germline, CDR1 is DFQATT and CDR2 is SNEGSKA (reference sequence). J lost 0 bases, V lost 5 bases, and 14 bases had no gene match. This CDR3 has 19 amino acids. The CDR3 reads CSAHDPPGQGVSNTGELFF. CDR3 coding DNA: TGCAGTGCTCACGATCCTCCGGGACAGGGGGTCTCGAACACCGGGGAGCTGTTTTTT.

In its sample, this clonotype was seen many times. The chain recombines TRBV20-1 with TRBJ2-7, with 11 bases matching TRBD2. The ends lost 2 bases at V and 3 bases at J; junction bases unmatched: 15. Germline-derived CDR1 and CDR2 are DFQATT and SNEGSKA (reference sequence). The CDR3 is 18 amino acids. The CDR3 sequence is CSARILLAGGRSFYEQYF. The DNA of the CDR3 is TGCAGTGCTAGAATTTTGCTAGCGGGGGGCCGCTCCTTCTACGAGCAGTACTTC.

This clonotype was detected many times. The CDR3 loop reads CASTGQGGPGELFF. Written as DNA, the CDR3 is TGTGCCAGCACGGGACAGGGGGGTCCCGGGGAGCTGTTTTTT. The chain is built from TRBV7-7 and TRBJ2-2; 11 positions match TRBD1. Trimming cost V 7 bases and J 6 bases; bases outside gene matches: 4. CDR3 length: 14 residues. Germline V CDR1 and CDR2: SSHAT, FNYEAQ (reference sequence). The full variable domain, rest sourced from reference TRBV7-7 and TRBJ2-2, is GAGVSQSPRYKVTKRGQDVTLRCDPISSHATLYWYQQALGQGPEFLTYFNYEAQPDKSGLPSDRFSAERPEGSISTLTIQRTEQRDSAMYRCASTGQGGPGELFFGEGSRLTVL.

This clonotype was seen repeatedly, ten times or more. V is TRBV20-1 and J is TRBJ2-3, with 7 positions matching TRBD1. CDR3 size: 15 residues. Germline V gene lookup returns CDR1 DFQATT and CDR2 SNEGSKA (reference sequence). V gave up 0 bases and J gave up 5 bases; unmatched junction bases: 8. The DNA for the CDR3 is TGCAGTGCTAGAGAGGCCGACAGGGTTGAAGATACGCAGTATTTT. Protein: CSAREADRVEDTQYF.

This clonotype was picked up many times. The chain employs TRBV20-1 and TRBJ1-5, with D possibly matching TRBD1 (5 bases). The germline gives CDR1 DFQATT, CDR2 SNEGSKA (reference sequence). The CDR3 is 13 amino acids. Between the trimmed V and J ends, which lost 3 bases and 4 bases, there was a span of 10 bases. For the CDR3, the DNA is TGCAGTGCTAGGAGGGCAGGGAATCAGCCCCAGCATTTT. Encoded protein: CSARRAGNQPQHF.

This clonotype was found many times. DNA for the CDR3: TGTGCCAGCAGCAGGCAGGGACAGAACACCGGGGAGCTGTTTTTT. This codes for CASSRQGQNTGELFF. The chain couples TRBV6-1 to TRBJ2-2, with D possibly matching TRBD1 (6 bases). This CDR3 has 15 residues. Per the germline V gene, CDR1 is MNHNS and CDR2 is SASEGT. V lost 6 bases, J lost 1 base, and 12 bases lay in between.

This clonotype was counted many times. V gene TRBV29-1 combines with J gene TRBJ2-1; no clear D gene. V was pared by 7 bases and J by 4 bases, with 8 bases between. Looked up from germline, CDR1 is SQVTM and CDR2 is ANQGSEA. This CDR3 has 11 residues. Here the CDR3 DNA reads TGCAGCGCTGACATTTACAATGAGCAGTTCTTC. Its translation: CSADIYNEQFF.

This clonotype was picked up many times. This chain links TRBV19 with TRBJ2-5, with 7 nucleotides matching TRBD1. This CDR3 has 13 amino acids. After removal of 10 bases from V and 4 bases from J, the junction contained 9 bases not matched to a gene. Germline V CDR1 and CDR2: LNHDA, SQIVND (reference sequence). CDR3 sequence: CATRDRVRETQYF. CDR3 bases: TGTGCCACCAGAGACAGGGTCCGAGAGACCCAGTACTTC.

Concerning this clonotype: A much larger clonotype is one base distant, so this may be a read error. This chain connects TRBV7-2 to TRBJ2-5; TRBD2 aligns across 7 bases. The CDR3 is made up of 14 amino acids. Germline trimming cut 5 bases from V and 8 bases from J; bases unmatched to any gene: 11. Germline lookup yields CDR1 SGHTA and CDR2 FQGNSA. Written as DNA, the CDR3 is TGTGCCAGCAGCCCAGATCGTACTAGCGATACCCAGTACTTC. Encoded protein: CASSPDRTSDTQYF.

This clonotype was seen a single time. Given a much more abundant clone one base away, this may be a read error. This rearrangement joins TRBV7-3 to TRBJ2-3; 8 bases align to TRBD2. There are 15 residues in the CDR3. Germline V lookup: CDR1 SGHTA, CDR2 FQGTGA. The CDR3 is CVSSLRGLDTDTQYF. CDR3 nucleotides: TGTGTCAGCAGCCTAAGGGGACTAGACACAGATACGCAGTATTTT.

Many counts were recorded for this clonotype. V is TRBV4-1 and J is TRBJ2-3; possible D gene TRBD2, 6 bases. CDR3 length: 14 amino acids. Trimming removed 3 bases from V and 1 base from J, with 8 bases in between. Germline CDR1 and CDR2: MGHRA and YSYEKL. The CDR3: CASSQRRGTDTQYF. CDR3 coding DNA: TGCGCCAGCAGCCAGAGGAGGGGCACAGATACGCAGTATTTT.

The gene calls are TRBV6-1 and TRBJ2-7; no reliable D call. The CDR3 extends over 13 amino acids. V lost 2 bases and J lost 2, with 7 bases in between. Per germline, CDR1 MNHNS and CDR2 SASEGT. For the CDR3, the DNA is TGTGCCAGCAGTGAACCCGGGCCCTACGAGCAGTACTTC. It codes for CASSEPGPYEQYF.

The table lists this clonotype with many counts. The rearrangement links TRBV12-3 or TRBV12-4 to TRBJ2-7; D may be TRBD1 (5 bases). Trimming stripped 6 bases from V and 2 bases from J, with 11 bases between. CDR3 length equals 13 residues. The CDR3: CASSPGQAYEQYF. CDR3 nucleotides: TGTGCCAGCAGCCCAGGACAAGCCTACGAGCAGTACTTC.

This clonotype was seen many times. V gene TRBV28 combines with J gene TRBJ2-7, with 12 bases that match TRBD1. Germline CDR1 MDHEN, CDR2 SYDVKM. CDR3 size: 14 residues. The J segment lost 6 bases and the V segment lost 7 bases, leaving 7 bases of the junction unmatched. The CDR3: CASIAGDRGREQYF. The CDR3 region has the DNA TGTGCCAGCATCGCAGGGGACAGGGGGCGCGAGCAGTACTTC.

Many counts were recorded for this clonotype. The chain employs TRBV20-1 and TRBJ2-7, with D perhaps TRBD2 (5 bases). This CDR3 comprises 12 residues. The ends were cut back, 6 bases at V and 2 bases at J, with 11 bases in the middle. Per germline, CDR1 DFQATT and CDR2 SNEGSKA (reference sequence). The CDR3 here is CSAEGKAYEQYF. Written as DNA, the CDR3 is TGCAGTGCAGAGGGTAAAGCCTACGAGCAGTACTTC.

This clonotype was found a few times. A much larger clone differs by one base, so this may be a read error. The chain combines TRBV20-1 with TRBJ1-5; 8 nucleotides align to TRBD1. The germline V gene has CDR1 DFQATT and CDR2 SNEGSKA (reference sequence). This CDR3 comprises 15 residues. The V gene end was trimmed by 6 bases and the J gene end by 5 bases; junction bases not matched to a gene: 12. This chain's CDR3 is CSAHTDRAGDQPQHF. Here the CDR3 DNA reads TGCAGTGCCCATACGGACAGGGCCGGCGATCAGCCCCAGCATTTT.

This clonotype has at least ten counts. This chain joins TRBV5-1 and TRBJ2-1, with TRBD1 as a possible D gene (7 bases). Germline CDR1 reads SGHRS; CDR2 reads YFSETQ. Trimming cost V 4 bases and J 4 bases, with 15 bases left between them. The CDR3 runs to 15 residues. In nucleotides, the CDR3 is TGCGCCAGCAGCCCTCAGGGGGGCCGATACAATGAGCAGTTCTTC. Translated, it gives CASSPQGGRYNEQFF.